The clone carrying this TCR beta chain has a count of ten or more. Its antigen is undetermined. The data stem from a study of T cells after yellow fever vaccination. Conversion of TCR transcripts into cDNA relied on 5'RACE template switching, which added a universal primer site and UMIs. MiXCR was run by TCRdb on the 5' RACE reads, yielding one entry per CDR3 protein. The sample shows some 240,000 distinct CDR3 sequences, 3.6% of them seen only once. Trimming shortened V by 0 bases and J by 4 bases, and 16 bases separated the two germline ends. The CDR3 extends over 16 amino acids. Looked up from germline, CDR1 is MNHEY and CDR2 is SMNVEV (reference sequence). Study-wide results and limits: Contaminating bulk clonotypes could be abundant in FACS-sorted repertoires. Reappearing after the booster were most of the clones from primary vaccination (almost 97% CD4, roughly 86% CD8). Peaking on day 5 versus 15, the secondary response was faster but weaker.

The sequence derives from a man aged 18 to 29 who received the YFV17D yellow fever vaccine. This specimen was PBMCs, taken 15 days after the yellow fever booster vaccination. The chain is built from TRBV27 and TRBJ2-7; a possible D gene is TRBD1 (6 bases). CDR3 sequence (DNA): TGTGCCAGCAGTTTATCGGGGGATGCAGGGGCATACGAGCAGTACTTC. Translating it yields CASSLSGDAGAYEQYF.